What follows are 9 T cell receptor beta chains derived from one specimen sequenced in a study of CD8 T cells in Susac syndrome. Random hexamers were used to reverse transcribe the RNA input (about 0.5 to 1 ug). One entry per CDR3 protein results from TCRdb running MiXCR on the immunoSEQ multiplex PCR reads. Of 170,000 or so distinct CDR3 sequences detected, approximately 93% appear once; the ten largest clones hold about 0.088%. The sequencing sample was made of CD4+ T cells from PBMCs. These receptors came from a human donor with multiple sclerosis.

In regard to this clonotype: One end of the junction varies from germline; a read error may be responsible. The V gene is TRBV29-1, the J gene TRBJ1-2, with 10 bases aligning to TRBD1. Per germline, CDR1 SQVTM and CDR2 ANQGSEA. This CDR3 contains 12 residues. CDR3 in DNA: TGCAGCGTTTCCGGGACAGGGGATGGCCACACCTTC. This encodes CSVSGTGDGHTF.

This sequence joins TRBV6-1 and TRBJ2-3; 9 nucleotides align to TRBD2. The ends lost 6 bases at V and 6 bases at J; junction bases unmatched: 19. The CDR3 loop spans 18 amino acids. The germline gives CDR1 MNHNS, CDR2 SASEGT. The CDR3 protein is CASSSRGAGGPIMDTQYF. The CDR3 DNA reads TGTGCCAGCAGCTCCCGTGGGGCGGGAGGGCCAATTATGGATACGCAGTATTTT.

This clonotype was recorded once. This sequence joins TRBV29-1 and TRBJ2-7, with 7 bases fitting TRBD2. This CDR3 spans 16 amino acids. Losses at the gene ends were 1 base for V and 2 bases for J; bases not matched to a gene: 11. The germline V gene has CDR1 SQVTM and CDR2 ANQGSEA. The CDR3 coding sequence is TGCAGCGTTGAAGTGACCGGAGCGGGAACTACCTACGAGCAGTACTTC. This gives the protein CSVEVTGAGTTYEQYF.

This chain joins TRBV19 and TRBJ1-5, with a possible D match to TRBD1 (5 bases). Trimming took 3 bases from V and 0 from J, leaving 9 bases between them. CDR3 size: 15 residues. The germline CDR1 and CDR2 sequences are LNHDA and SQIVND (reference sequence). CDR3 sequence reads: CASSMTVNSNQPQHF. In DNA form, the CDR3 reads TGTGCCAGTAGTATGACAGTCAATAGCAATCAGCCCCAGCATTTT.

The V gene is TRBV7-8, the J gene TRBJ1-5; 7 bases match TRBD1. The germline V gene has CDR1 SGHVS and CDR2 FQNEAQ. CDR3 length equals 18 residues. With V trimmed by 5 bases and J by 5 bases, 18 bases remained unmatched. As DNA, the CDR3 is TGTGCCAGCAGCAACCAATTCAAACTGGACAGGCAATATCAGCCCCAGCATTTT. Translated, it gives CASSNQFKLDRQYQPQHF.

This sequence joins TRBV12-3 or TRBV12-4 and TRBJ2-5; no clear D. V was pared by 3 bases and J by 6 bases, with 14 bases between. The CDR3 totals 14 residues. The CDR3 coding sequence is TGTGCCAGCAGTTTTCGGGCAGAAAGCAAGACCCAGTACTTC. Protein sequence: CASSFRAESKTQYF.

V usage is TRBV28 and J usage is TRBJ2-7; maybe TRBD2 (6 bases). Germline lookup yields CDR1 MDHEN and CDR2 SYDVKM. V lost 6 bases and J 3 bases, leaving 12 bases between the germline ends. This CDR3 has 13 amino acids. CDR3 nucleotides: TGTGCCAGCAGCCCCCTTAGCGGCTACGAGCAGTACTTC. It codes for CASSPLSGYEQYF.

V gene TRBV18 combines with J gene TRBJ2-5; 9 bases are shared with TRBD1. Germline V CDR1 and CDR2: KGHSH, LQKENI. CDR3 length equals 16 residues. V shed 3 bases, J shed 2 bases, and the junction held 7 bases outside the gene matches. CDR3 bases: TGTGCCAGCTCACCTGGACAGGGGCGAGGACAAGAGACCCAGTACTTC. Its translation: CASSPGQGRGQETQYF. The variable domain in full, with the rest retrieved from reference TRBV18 and TRBJ2-5, is NAGVMQNPRHLVRRRGQEARLRCSPMKGHSHVYWYRQLPEEGLKFMVYLQKENIIDESGMPKERFSAEFPKEGPSILRIQQVVRGDSAAYFCASSPGQGRGQETQYFGPGTRLLVL.

The chain joins TRBV7-2 to TRBJ2-1; 10 bases fit TRBD2. The CDR3 sequence is 17 residues long. V lost 4 bases and J lost 7; bases outside the gene matches: 13. CDR1 is SGHTA and CDR2 is FQGNSA in the germline V gene. Here the CDR3 reads CASSSTLASGSLNEQFF. CDR3 sequence (DNA): TGTGCCAGCAGCTCCACCCTAGCTAGCGGGAGTCTGAATGAGCAGTTCTTC.